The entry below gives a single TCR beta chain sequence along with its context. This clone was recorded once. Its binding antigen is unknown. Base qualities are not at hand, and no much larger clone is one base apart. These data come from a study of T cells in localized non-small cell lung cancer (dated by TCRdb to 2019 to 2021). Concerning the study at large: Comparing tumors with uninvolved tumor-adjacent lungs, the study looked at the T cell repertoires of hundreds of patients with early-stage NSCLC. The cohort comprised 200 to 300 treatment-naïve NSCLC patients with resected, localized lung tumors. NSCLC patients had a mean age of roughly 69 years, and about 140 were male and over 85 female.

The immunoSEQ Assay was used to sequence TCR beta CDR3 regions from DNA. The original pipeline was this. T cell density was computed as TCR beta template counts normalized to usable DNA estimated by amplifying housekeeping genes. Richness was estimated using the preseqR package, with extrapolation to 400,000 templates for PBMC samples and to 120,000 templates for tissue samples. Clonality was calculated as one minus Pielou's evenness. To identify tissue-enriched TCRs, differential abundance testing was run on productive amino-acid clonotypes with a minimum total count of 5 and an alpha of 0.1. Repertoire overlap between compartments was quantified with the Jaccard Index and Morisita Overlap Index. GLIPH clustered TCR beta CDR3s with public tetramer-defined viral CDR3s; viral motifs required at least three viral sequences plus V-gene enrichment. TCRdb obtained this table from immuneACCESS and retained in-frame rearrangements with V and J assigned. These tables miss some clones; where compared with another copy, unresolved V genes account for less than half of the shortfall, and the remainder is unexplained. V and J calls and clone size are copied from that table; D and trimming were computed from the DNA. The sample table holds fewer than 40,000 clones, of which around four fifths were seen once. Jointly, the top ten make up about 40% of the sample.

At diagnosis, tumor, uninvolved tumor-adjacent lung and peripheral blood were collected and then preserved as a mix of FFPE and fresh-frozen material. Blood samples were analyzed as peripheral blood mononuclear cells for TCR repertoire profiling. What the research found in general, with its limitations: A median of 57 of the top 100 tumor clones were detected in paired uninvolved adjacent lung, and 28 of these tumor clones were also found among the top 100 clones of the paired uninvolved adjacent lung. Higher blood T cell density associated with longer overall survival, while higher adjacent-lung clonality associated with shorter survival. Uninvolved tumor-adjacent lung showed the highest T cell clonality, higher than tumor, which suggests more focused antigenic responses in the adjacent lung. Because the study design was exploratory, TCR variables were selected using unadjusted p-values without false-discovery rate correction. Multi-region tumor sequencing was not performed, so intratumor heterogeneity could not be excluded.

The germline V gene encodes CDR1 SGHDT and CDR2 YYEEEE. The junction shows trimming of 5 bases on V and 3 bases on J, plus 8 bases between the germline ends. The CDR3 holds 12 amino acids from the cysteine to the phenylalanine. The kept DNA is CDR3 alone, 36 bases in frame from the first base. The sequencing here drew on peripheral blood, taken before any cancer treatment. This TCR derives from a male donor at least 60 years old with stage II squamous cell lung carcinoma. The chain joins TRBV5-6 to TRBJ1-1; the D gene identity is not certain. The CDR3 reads CASSISHTEAFF. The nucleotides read TGTGCCAGCAGTATCAGCCACACTGAAGCTTTCTTT.